This T cell receptor beta chain was found in a study of sequential checkpoint blockade in melanoma. Study information: Maintenance nivolumab came after either treatment sequence.

The CDR3 loop spans 16 amino acids. The germline gives CDR1 ENHRY, CDR2 SYGVKD. Treatment here: randomized to nivolumab then ipilimumab (arm A) or the reverse (arm B). Sorted cells were live CD3+CD8+, lacking CD19 and CD56, from PBMCs. Method: immunoSEQ multiplex PCR; TCRdb's copy keeps in-frame clones and lacks some. This table holds about 20,000 clones, roughly four fifths found once. Material: CD8+ T cells sorted from blood (inferred from file names), obtained from a patient given nivolumab and ipilimumab in sequence. The V call is TRBV10-3, the J call TRBJ2-5; the match to TRBD2 covers 14 bases. Near its end, the DNA agrees better with TRBJ2-7, so the J call may be wrong. This TCR was sampled from a human donor with melanoma. DNA for the CDR3: TGTGCCATCAGCGGACTAGCGGGGGGCGCGTCCTACGAGCAGTACTTC. Protein: CAISGLAGGASYEQYF.